These 10 T cell receptor beta chains were sequenced from one sample in a study of cytomegalovirus exposure and HLA in healthy donors. Use of 60 Vbeta and 13 Jbeta primers characterized the PCR. Sequencing was performed with immunoSEQ multiplex PCR; in TCRdb, only in-frame clones are kept and a portion is missing. The sample shows under 110,000 clones, under 85% of them seen only once. The source material was PBMCs. The receptor source for this set is a woman aged 40 to 49 in good health and CMV-seronegative.

There are a few counts of this clone. The rearrangement uses TRBV6-6 and TRBJ1-5; no firm D call. Germline V gene lookup returns CDR1 MNHNY and CDR2 SVGAGI (reference sequence). This CDR3 comprises 16 residues. Trimming pared 0 bases from V and 2 bases from J, leaving 11 bases between. The CDR3 nucleotides read TGTGCCAGCAGTTACTCGACCGGGGTTGGCAATCAGCCCCAGCATTTT. Its translation is CASSYSTGVGNQPQHF.

V usage is TRBV7-9 and J usage is TRBJ2-7; TRBD2 matches at 8 bases. Germline assignment: CDR1 SEHNR and CDR2 FQNEAQ (reference sequence). The CDR3 length is 12 residues. V lost 5 bases, J lost 13 bases, and 10 bases stayed unmatched. CDR3 in amino acids: CASSLGLGAPYF. The CDR3 DNA is TGTGCCAGCAGCCTGGGACTAGGGGCCCCTTACTTC.

Comments on this clone: Sequence at one end of the junction differs from germline and may be a read error. The V gene is TRBV7-7, the J gene TRBJ2-1, with D perhaps TRBD2 (6 bases). This CDR3 comprises 14 residues. Germline V CDR1 and CDR2: SSHAT, FNYEAQ (reference sequence). CDR3 DNA sequence: TGTGCTAGCAGCTTAATCGGGGGACGGAGTGAGCAGTTCTTC. Protein product: CASSLIGGRSEQFF.

Concerning this clone: Different DNA sequences within this sample yield the same CDR3. This chain uses TRBV7-2 with TRBJ2-7, with 10 bases aligning to TRBD1. The germline gives CDR1 SGHTA, CDR2 FQGNSA. The CDR3 loop spans 14 amino acids. The J segment lost 7 bases and the V segment lost 4 bases, leaving 7 bases of the junction unmatched. The CDR3: CASSYRQGAGEQYF. In DNA form, the CDR3 reads TGTGCCAGCAGCTATAGACAGGGGGCGGGGGAGCAGTACTTC.

This clone is labeled medium-sized. The CDR3 nucleotides read TGTGCCAGCAGTGAGCCGGGACAGGGGAATGAAAAACTGTTTTTT. It codes for CASSEPGQGNEKLFF. V usage is TRBV25-1 and J usage is TRBJ1-4; 10 bases map to TRBD1. In germline, CDR1 is MGHDK, CDR2 SYGVNS. This CDR3 is built from 15 residues. V lost 3 bases and J lost 5; bases outside the gene matches: 3.

V and J are TRBV5-1 and TRBJ2-5; maybe TRBD2 (6 bases). V lost 2 bases and J lost 3, with 8 bases in between. The CDR3 length is 13 residues. Germline lookup yields CDR1 SGHRS and CDR2 YFSETQ. The DNA for the CDR3 is TGCGCCAGCAGCTTTAGCGGAGAAGAGACCCAGTACTTC. Translating it yields CASSFSGEETQYF.

The chain uses TRBV15 and TRBJ1-3, with a possible D match to TRBD1 (5 bases). V was pared by 5 bases and J by 3 bases, with 8 bases between. CDR3 length: 13 residues. Germline V gene data show CDR1 as LNHNV and CDR2 as YYDKDF (reference sequence). The CDR3 sequence is CATSAGFGNTIYF. The CDR3 DNA is TGTGCCACCAGCGCAGGGTTTGGAAACACCATATATTTT.

The J gene is TRBJ2-2, the V gene TRBV9, with unresolved D. The CDR3 contains 14 residues. Between the trimmed V and J ends, which lost 0 bases and 1 base, there was a span of 4 bases. Germline CDR1 reads SGDLS; CDR2 reads YYNGEE. The CDR3 region has the DNA TGTGCCAGCAGCGTAGTTATGAACACCGGGGAGCTGTTTTTT. Protein sequence: CASSVVMNTGELFF.

V and J are TRBV7-3 and TRBJ2-3, with TRBD2 matching 10 bases. Per germline, CDR1 SGHTA and CDR2 FQGTGA. The CDR3 sequence is 16 residues long. After removal of 5 bases from V and 4 bases from J, the junction contained 9 bases not matched to a gene. As DNA, the CDR3 is TGTGCCAGCAGCGTTTCAGCGGGGGGGTTATCAGATACGCAGTATTTT. This sequence encodes CASSVSAGGLSDTQYF. Full variable domain (rest looked up from reference TRBV7-3 and TRBJ2-3): GAGVSQTPSNKVTEKGKYVELRCDPISGHTALYWYRQSLGQGPEFLIYFQGTGAADDSGLPNDRFFAVRPEGSVSTLKIQRTERGDSAVYLCASSVSAGGLSDTQYFGPGTRLTVL.

The chain links TRBV19 to TRBJ2-2; TRBD1 agrees at 8 bases. The CDR3 extends over 14 amino acids. J gave up 3 bases and V 3 bases, and 0 bases lay outside the gene matches. CDR1 LNHDA and CDR2 SQIVND come from the germline V gene (reference sequence). CDR3 loop: CASSMTGDTGELFF. The DNA of the CDR3 is TGTGCCAGTAGTATGACAGGGGACACCGGGGAGCTGTTTTTT. Full variable domain (missing parts from reference TRBV19 and TRBJ2-2): DGGITQSPKYLFRKEGQNVTLSCEQNLNHDAMYWYRQDPGQGLRLIYYSQIVNDFQKGDIAEGYSVSREKKESFPLTVTSAQKNPTAFYLCASSMTGDTGELFFGEGSRLTVL.